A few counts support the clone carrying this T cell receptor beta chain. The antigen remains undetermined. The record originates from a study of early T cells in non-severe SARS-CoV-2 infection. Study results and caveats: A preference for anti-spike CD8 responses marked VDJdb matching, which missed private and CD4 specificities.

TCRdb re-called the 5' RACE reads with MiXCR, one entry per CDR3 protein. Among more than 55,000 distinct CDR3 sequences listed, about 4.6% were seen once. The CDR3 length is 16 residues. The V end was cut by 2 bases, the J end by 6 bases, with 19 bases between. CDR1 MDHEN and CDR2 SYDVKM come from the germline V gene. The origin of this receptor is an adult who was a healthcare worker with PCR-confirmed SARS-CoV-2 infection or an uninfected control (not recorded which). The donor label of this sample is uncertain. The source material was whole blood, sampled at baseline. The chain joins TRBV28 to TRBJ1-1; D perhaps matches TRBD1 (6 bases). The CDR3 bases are TGTGCCAGCAGTTTAAGGGCAAGGGGGGGCGACTCTGAAGCTTTCTTT. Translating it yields CASSLRARGGDSEAFF.